Following are 11 T cell receptor beta chains from one sample sequenced in a study of blood T cell repertoires in COVID-19. Here immunoSEQ multiplex PCR was the method, and the copy in TCRdb shows in-frame clones only, minus some. The sample holds roughly 330,000 clones, approximately 87% seen once. The sequencing input was peripheral blood. The receptors shown here come from a woman aged 45 to 65 with active or convalescent COVID-19.

J is TRBJ2-7 and V is TRBV28; weak D call: TRBD1 (5 bases). Per germline, CDR1 MDHEN and CDR2 SYDVKM. V dropped 3 bases and J dropped 2 bases, with 11 bases sitting between them. The CDR3 runs to 14 residues. In DNA form, the CDR3 reads TGTGCCAGCAGTTTTCTGTCAGGGCCCTACGAGCAGTACTTC. The encoded protein is CASSFLSGPYEQYF. The whole variable domain, filled in from reference TRBV28 and TRBJ2-7, reads DVKVTQSSRYLVKRTGEKVFLECVQDMDHENMFWYRQDPGLGLRLIYFSYDVKMKEKGDIPEGYSVSREKKERFSLILESASTNQTSMYLCASSFLSGPYEQYFGPGTRLTVT.

This sequence joins TRBV5-1 and TRBJ2-1; 7 bases agree with TRBD2. This CDR3 spans 15 amino acids. J lost 4 bases, V lost 4 bases, and 8 bases had no gene match. Germline assignment: CDR1 SGHRS and CDR2 YFSETQ. The CDR3 nucleotides are TGCGCCAGCAGCCCGGGGGAGGGGCGATACAATGAGCAGTTCTTC. Translating gives CASSPGEGRYNEQFF.

The rearrangement joins TRBV6-6 to TRBJ1-1; D gene ambiguous. Germline V CDR1 and CDR2: MNHNY, SVGAGI (reference sequence). Trimming took 2 bases from V and 1 from J, leaving 11 bases between them. CDR3 size: 15 residues. CDR3 residues: CASSYPEMGNTEAFF. The CDR3 coding sequence is TGTGCCAGCAGTTACCCGGAGATGGGGAACACTGAAGCTTTCTTT.

This sequence joins TRBV20-1 and TRBJ2-1; the D is unclear. The CDR3 is 11 residues long. The ends were cut back, 3 bases at V and 9 bases at J, with 9 bases in the middle. Germline assignment: CDR1 DFQATT and CDR2 SNEGSKA (reference sequence). CDR3 sequence: CSARAPTEQFF. As DNA, the CDR3 is TGCAGTGCTAGGGCCCCCACTGAGCAGTTCTTC.

This chain uses TRBV21-1 with TRBJ1-2. TRBV21-1 counts as a pseudogene. The CDR3 is made up of 15 amino acids. The CDR3 sequence is CASSKDPPGLLGYTF. The CDR3 DNA reads as TGTGCCAGCAGCAAAGACCCGCCAGGACTTCTTGGCTACACCTTC.

The chain uses TRBV7-9 and TRBJ2-3, with 7 bases matching TRBD1. Germline V gene data show CDR1 as SEHNR and CDR2 as FQNEAQ (reference sequence). There are 15 residues in the CDR3. V lost 5 bases, J lost 4 bases, and 9 bases stayed unmatched. CDR3 protein: CASSTLTGQADTQYF. The CDR3, as DNA: TGTGCCAGCAGCACCCTGACAGGGCAAGCAGATACGCAGTATTTT. Full variable domain (missing parts from reference TRBV7-9 and TRBJ2-3): DTGVSQNPRHKITKRGQNVTFRCDPISEHNRLYWYRQTLGQGPEFLTYFQNEAQLEKSRLLSDRFSAERPKGSFSTLEIQRTEQGDSAMYLCASSTLTGQADTQYFGPGTRLTVL.

The rearrangement uses TRBV18 and TRBJ2-2; perhaps TRBD2 as D (5 bases). The V and J ends lost 2 bases and 4 bases respectively, with 11 bases between them. The germline gives CDR1 KGHSH, CDR2 LQKENI. This CDR3 region has 15 residues. CDR3 region: CASSPALGSTGELFF. CDR3 nucleotides: TGTGCCAGCTCACCAGCGCTTGGGAGCACCGGGGAGCTGTTTTTT.

The genes are TRBV5-4 and TRBJ1-2; D is possibly TRBD1 (5 bases). V was cut by 3 bases and J by 4 bases, with 19 bases left in between. Germline CDR1 reads SGHNT; CDR2 reads YYREEE (reference sequence). CDR3 length equals 16 residues. The DNA of the CDR3 is TGTGCCAGCAGCTCCCCTTCAGGGTACGTGGGCTATGGCTACACCTTC. It translates to CASSSPSGYVGYGYTF.

The count of this clone is one. The chain has TRBV10-3 and TRBJ1-1; weak D call: TRBD1 (6 bases). Germline lookup yields CDR1 ENHRY and CDR2 SYGVKD. This CDR3 spans 14 amino acids. V was pared by 7 bases and J by 1 base, with 13 bases between. CDR3 DNA: TGTGCCATCAATAGGAAGGGACAGAACACTGAAGCTTTCTTT. Its translation is CAINRKGQNTEAFF.

The chain uses TRBV6-5 and TRBJ2-2, with D tentatively TRBD1 (5 bases). The CDR3 sequence is 16 residues long. CDR1 is MNHEY and CDR2 is SVGAGI in the germline V gene. The V end lost 0 bases, the J end lost 3 bases, and 11 bases lay between the germline ends. CDR3 in amino acids: CASSYSDNVDTGELFF. The DNA of the CDR3 is TGTGCCAGCAGTTACTCGGACAATGTGGACACCGGGGAGCTGTTTTTT.

The J gene is TRBJ1-4, the V gene TRBV30; D gene unclear. This CDR3 is 13 amino acids long. Trimming cost V 8 bases and J 5 bases, with 15 bases left between them. The germline V gene has CDR1 GTSNPN and CDR2 SVGIG (reference sequence). The CDR3 nucleotides are TGTGCCGTCAAGAACGGGAGAAATGAAAAACTGTTTTTT. Encoded protein: CAVKNGRNEKLFF.